This TCR beta chain derives from a study of blood T cell repertoires in COVID-19. Across the study: COVID-19 samples, acute and convalescent, were from the United States, Italy and Spain. PBMCs, B-cell-depleted T cells, or T cells provided the cDNA or gDNA that made up the material.

This clone showed up just a few times. The table came from immunoSEQ multiplex PCR; TCRdb's copy has only in-frame clones and leaves some out. The data contain over 250,000 clones, around 80% of them singletons. The CDR3 loop spans 15 amino acids. Germline V gives CDR1 SGHTA, CDR2 FQGNSA. The ends were cut back, 1 base at V and 1 base at J, with 10 bases in the middle. In terms of age and location, participants ranged from roughly 18 to 89 years and lived in under 30 US areas. Membership in each cohort depended on participant-reported clinical history. This TCR derives from a man between 25 and 39 years old with acute COVID-19. The chain joins TRBV7-2 to TRBJ1-1; a possible D gene is TRBD1 (6 bases). Sequencing was performed on PBMCs or T cells enriched from blood (not recorded which). The CDR3 nucleotides are TGTGCCAGCAGCTTAGATCAGGGGAGGAACACTGAAGCTTTCTTT. Its protein product is CASSLDQGRNTEAFF.